This paragraph covers one TCR beta chain sequence. Its specificity is not known. TCRdb itself ran the 5' RACE reads through MiXCR, one entry per CDR3 protein. This table has roughly 1.6 million distinct CDR3 sequences, around 29% appearing once. The source of the sample is a study of identical twins. The CDR3 spans 17 residues. V lost 5 bases and J lost 2, with 20 bases in between. Regarding the study as a whole: Out-of-frame alpha sequences shared between twins exhibited an excess of low generation probability.

The sample comprised cord blood. This clonotype originated in a newborn girl in good health. The rearrangement links TRBV12-3 or TRBV12-4 to TRBJ2-3, with D possibly TRBD1 on 6 matching bases. The CDR3 reads CASSRGALTGHTDTQYF. The CDR3 nucleotides read TGTGCCAGCAGTCGAGGAGCTTTGACAGGCCACACAGATACGCAGTATTTT.